The rows below give T cell receptor beta chains drawn from one sample of a study of blood T cells in healthy people across ages. TCRdb called the 5' RACE reads again in MiXCR, with one record for every CDR3 protein. Found here are roughly 1 million distinct CDR3 sequences, 20% to 25% of them singletons; the top ten hold around 0.7%. These data also formed part of another study, on T cells of mothers and their children.

The sequenced material came from blood. These receptors originate from a girl aged 2 to 10 in good health. Both conserved end residues are part of each CDR3. D genes are given only for firm matches. Clone sizes are given selectively: once, few, many, or a class where the clone is expanded.

D: .
V: TRBV15
J: TRBJ1-6
size: few
CDR3: CATSRDIGRGANSPLHF
DNA: TGTGCCACCAGCAGAGATATTGGAAGGGGCGCTAATTCACCCCTCCACTTT

D: .
V: TRBV20-1
J: TRBJ2-7
size: .
CDR3: CSAPGTSYEQYF
DNA: TGCAGTGCTCCCGGGACTTCGTACGAGCAGTACTTC

D: .
V: TRBV28
J: TRBJ2-5
size: few
CDR3: CASSEVDRQQETQYF
DNA: TGTGCCAGCAGTGAAGTCGACAGGCAGCAAGAGACCCAGTACTTC

D: TRBD2
V: TRBV11-2
J: TRBJ2-1
size: .
CDR3: CASGGVNEQFF
DNA: TGTGCCAGCGGGGGGGTCAATGAGCAGTTCTTC

D: .
V: TRBV29-1
J: TRBJ2-7
size: .
CDR3: CSVMSGTGPYEQYF
DNA: TGCAGCGTGATGTCCGGGACTGGCCCCTACGAGCAGTACTTC

D: TRBD1
V: TRBV29-1
J: TRBJ2-1
size: few
CDR3: CSSAGRQGLSTYNEQFF
DNA: TGCAGCTCCGCGGGTCGACAGGGGTTGAGCACCTACAATGAGCAGTTCTTC

D: .
V: TRBV7-9
J: TRBJ2-2
size: .
CDR3: CASSLREAVTGELFF
DNA: TGTGCCAGCAGCTTAAGGGAGGCGGTTACCGGGGAGCTGTTTTTT

D: TRBD2
V: TRBV7-2
J: TRBJ2-1
size: few
CDR3: CASSLGGNGGNEQFF
DNA: TGTGCCAGCAGCTTAGGAGGCAACGGGGGGAATGAGCAGTTCTTC

D: .
V: TRBV5-1
J: TRBJ2-6
size: .
CDR3: CASQVSGANVLTF
DNA: TGCGCCAGCCAGGTTTCTGGGGCCAACGTCCTGACTTTC

D: TRBD2
V: TRBV4-2
J: TRBJ2-7
size: few
CDR3: CASSQPSGPSHYEQYF
DNA: TGTGCCAGCAGCCAACCTAGCGGCCCATCCCACTACGAGCAGTACTTC

D: .
V: TRBV20-1
J: TRBJ1-4
size: .
CDR3: CSAIPGTDNEKLFF
DNA: TGCAGTGCCATACCTGGGACCGATAATGAAAAACTGTTTTTT

D: .
V: TRBV6-6
J: TRBJ2-5
size: few
CDR3: CASSYSGRGAQYF
DNA: TGTGCCAGCAGTTACTCGGGAAGGGGGGCCCAGTACTTC

D: .
V: TRBV19
J: TRBJ2-4
size: few
CDR3: CASSSGMNIQYF
DNA: TGTGCCAGTAGTTCTGGGATGAACATTCAGTACTTC

D: .
V: TRBV6-5
J: TRBJ2-7
size: .
CDR3: CASSYNQGKNEQYF
DNA: TGTGCCAGCAGTTACAACCAGGGGAAGAACGAGCAGTACTTC

D: TRBD1
V: TRBV13
J: TRBJ1-2
size: .
CDR3: CASSSAGRDSYGYTF
DNA: TGTGCCAGCAGCTCAGCTGGAAGGGACAGCTATGGCTACACCTTC

D: TRBD1
V: TRBV7-2
J: TRBJ1-2
size: few
CDR3: CASSSLTRTGGYGYTF
DNA: TGTGCCAGCAGCTCCCTCACCCGGACAGGGGGCTATGGCTACACCTTC

D: TRBD1
V: TRBV28
J: TRBJ1-5
size: .
CDR3: CASSFQGVNQPQHF
DNA: TGTGCCAGCAGTTTTCAGGGGGTAAATCAGCCCCAGCATTTT

D: .
V: TRBV9
J: TRBJ2-5
size: few
CDR3: CASSTGTSRAQYF
DNA: TGTGCCAGCAGCACCGGTACTTCGAGGGCCCAGTACTTC

D: .
V: TRBV10-2
J: TRBJ2-7
size: .
CDR3: CASSGRGEGSYEQYF
DNA: TGCGCCAGCAGTGGGCGCGGGGAAGGCTCCTACGAGCAGTACTTC

D: TRBD1
V: TRBV10-3
J: TRBJ1-1
size: few
CDR3: CAISDPDRAEAFF
DNA: TGTGCCATCAGTGATCCGGACAGGGCTGAAGCTTTCTTT

D: .
V: TRBV29-1
J: TRBJ2-3
size: .
CDR3: CSVVPGGGSSTDTQYF
DNA: TGCAGCGTTGTCCCCGGGGGCGGTAGTAGCACAGATACGCAGTATTTT

D: TRBD2
V: TRBV29-1
J: TRBJ2-7
size: few
CDR3: CSVVVSGKGEQYF
DNA: TGCAGCGTTGTTGTTAGCGGGAAAGGCGAGCAGTACTTC

D: .
V: TRBV20-1
J: TRBJ2-7
size: .
CDR3: CSARPRPSAIAYEQYF
DNA: TGCAGTGCTAGACCCCGTCCTAGCGCTATTGCCTACGAGCAGTACTTC

D: .
V: TRBV2
J: TRBJ2-2
size: .
CDR3: CASSELGGPGGELFF
DNA: TGTGCCAGCAGTGAACTCGGGGGGCCGGGCGGGGAGCTGTTTTTT

D: .
V: TRBV14
J: TRBJ2-7
size: .
CDR3: CASSRSGGVEQYF
DNA: TGTGCCAGCAGCCGCTCGGGGGGCGTCGAGCAGTACTTC

D: TRBD1
V: TRBV12-3/TRBV12-4
J: TRBJ2-7
size: .
CDR3: CASSTETGIRSYEQYF
DNA: TGTGCCAGCAGTACCGAGACAGGGATACGCTCCTACGAGCAGTACTTC

D: TRBD2
V: TRBV28
J: TRBJ2-5
size: .
CDR3: CASSSPLLRAGEETQYF
DNA: TGTGCCAGCAGTTCCCCTCTTCTGAGAGCGGGAGAAGAGACCCAGTACTTC

D: .
V: TRBV7-9
J: TRBJ2-7
size: few
CDR3: CASRSRDGEQYF
DNA: TGTGCCAGCAGGTCACGGGACGGGGAGCAGTACTTC

D: .
V: TRBV20-1
J: TRBJ2-1
size: .
CDR3: CSARLELSNEQFF
DNA: TGCAGTGCTCGGCTAGAACTCTCCAATGAGCAGTTCTTC

D: TRBD2
V: TRBV13
J: TRBJ2-1
size: .
CDR3: CASSPGGRDNEQFF
DNA: TGTGCCAGCAGCCCAGGTGGGAGGGACAATGAGCAGTTCTTC

D: .
V: TRBV7-2
J: TRBJ1-4
size: .
CDR3: CASSLMQGTNEKLFF
DNA: TGTGCCAGCAGCTTAATGCAGGGAACTAATGAAAAACTGTTTTTT

D: .
V: TRBV20-1
J: TRBJ2-5
size: .
CDR3: CSAGRVAFGETQYF
DNA: TGCAGTGCCGGTAGGGTAGCGTTCGGAGAGACCCAGTACTTC

D: TRBD2
V: TRBV29-1
J: TRBJ2-7
size: .
CDR3: CSVLAGAFIPPYEQYF
DNA: TGCAGCGTCCTAGCGGGAGCCTTCATCCCTCCCTACGAGCAGTACTTC